This T cell receptor (beta chain) comes out of a study of CD8+CD57+ T cells in acquired aplastic anemia. Study-wide context: The mean DNA yield obtained from sorted CD4+ and CD8+ cells came to approximately 3.2 ug.

Deletions cut 0 bases from V and 1 base from J, with 12 bases between. The CDR3 length is 16 residues. Per germline, CDR1 SGHRS and CDR2 YFSETQ. Researchers used genomic DNA as the template to profile TCR beta VDJ and CDR3. TCRdb recomputed calls from the reads with MiXCR, one row per CDR3 protein. In the table there are 150,000 to 200,000 distinct CDR3 sequences, about 47% of which are singletons. The TCR comes from a human donor in good health. The chain joins TRBV5-1 to TRBJ2-3, with D perhaps TRBD2 (5 bases). Sequencing was performed on sorted CD4+, CD8+, or CD8+CD57+ T cells (not recorded which) from PBMCs. The CDR3 here is CASSLGLALGTDTQYF. CDR3 DNA: TGCGCCAGCAGCTTGGGGCTAGCCTTAGGCACAGATACGCAGTATTTT. The full variable domain, rest sourced from reference TRBV5-1 and TRBJ2-3, is KAGVTQTPRYLIKTRGQQVTLSCSPISGHRSVSWYQQTPGQGLQFLFEYFSETQRNKGNFPGRFSGRQFSNSRSEMNVSTLELGDSALYLCASSLGLALGTDTQYFGPGTRLTVL.